The 4 T cell receptor beta chains listed next were all sequenced from one sample in a study of blood T cell repertoires in COVID-19. Produced via immunoSEQ multiplex PCR; TCRdb's table is partial and in-frame only. The sample lists about 370,000 clones; 85% to 90% were seen once. The sequenced sample was PBMCs or T cells enriched from blood (not recorded which). These receptors all come from a man aged 18 to 35 who had recovered from COVID-19.

This chain connects TRBV15 to TRBJ2-5, with TRBD1 identical over 9 bases. Germline trimming cut 1 base from V and 3 bases from J; bases unmatched to any gene: 3. Germline-derived CDR1 and CDR2 are LNHNV and YYDKDF (reference sequence). The CDR3 consists of 15 residues. The chain's CDR3 is CATSRGDREKETQYF. The CDR3 DNA is TGTGCCACCAGCAGAGGGGACAGGGAGAAAGAGACCCAGTACTTC.

This chain links TRBV7-2 with TRBJ1-3; 9 nucleotides agree with TRBD1. CDR1 is SGHTA, CDR2 FQGNSA, per germline. The V and J ends lost 5 bases and 0 bases, in that order; junction bases with no gene match: 8. CDR3 length equals 17 residues. The CDR3 coding sequence is TGTGCCAGCAGCCCCCTTGGGACAGGGCACTCTGGAAACACCATATATTTT. Protein: CASSPLGTGHSGNTIYF.

J is TRBJ2-1 and V is TRBV30, with D possibly TRBD1 on 5 matching bases. The V gene lost 4 bases and the J gene lost 3 bases, with 16 bases spanning the gap. The CDR3 loop spans 15 amino acids. Germline loops: CDR1 GTSNPN, CDR2 SVGIG (reference sequence). CDR3 sequence: CAWKAWQGGYNEQFF. DNA for the CDR3: TGTGCCTGGAAGGCCTGGCAGGGTGGCTACAATGAGCAGTTCTTC.

In this sample, this clone turned up once. The chain couples TRBV9 to TRBJ2-3, with 11 bases lining up with TRBD2. Germline loops: CDR1 SGDLS, CDR2 YYNGEE. This CDR3 region has 16 residues. The V and J ends lost 4 bases and 4 bases, in that order; junction bases with no gene match: 8. The CDR3 loop is CASSKLAGEGADTQYF. The CDR3 DNA is TGTGCCAGCAGCAAACTAGCGGGAGAGGGCGCAGATACGCAGTATTTT.